What follows describes a single TCR beta chain. Antigen unknown. The CDR3 length is 14 residues. The trim removed 1 base at V and 4 bases at J, leaving 2 bases unmatched. Germline V gene sequence: CDR1 SGHAT, CDR2 FQNNGV. Naive, central memory, regulatory and stem cell-like memory cells within the CD4+ compartment were sorted using CD45RO/CCR7/CD25/CD127/CD95/CD27. Since all of the isolated RNA was reverse transcribed, expressed TCRB transcripts were what got sequenced. Each sample of naive, central memory or regulatory T cells had, on average, about 3.57 million reads. Clones were sequenced by immunoSEQ multiplex PCR, and TCRdb holds only the in-frame ones, with some missing. The table records some 190,000 clones, 6.5% to 8.5% of them present only once. The source of the sample is a study of beta chain features in type 1 diabetes. The study's findings and limits: It was not settled here whether HLA type affects TCRB rearrangement. People with Type 1 diabetes carried modestly yet significantly shorter TCRB CDR3s in all four CD4+ subsets.

This rearrangement joins TRBV11-2 to TRBJ2-3, with 7 bases matching TRBD2. Specimen: central memory CD4+ T cells from blood. This TCR derives from a young man with type 1 diabetes. The CDR3 sequence: CASSLAGRADTQYF. The DNA for the CDR3 is TGTGCCAGCAGCTTAGCGGGGAGGGCAGATACGCAGTATTTT.